Listed below are T cell receptor beta chains from one sample, sequenced in a study of T cells in Graves' hyperthyroidism and ophthalmopathy. TCRdb itself ran the multiplex PCR reads through MiXCR, one entry per CDR3 protein. The sample contains under 300,000 distinct CDR3 sequences, less than 30% of which appear only once. The sample consisted of blood. The receptor source for this set is a man in his forties with Graves' hyperthyroidism that later progressed to Graves' ophthalmopathy. Both conserved end residues are part of each CDR3. D genes are given only for firm matches. The listing skips clone size in some rows; elsewhere it reads once, few, many or a size class.

>TRBJ2-5|TRBV2|many|15|TRBD1
TGTGCCAGCAGTGAAGGGACAGGGATTCAAGAGACCCAGTACTTC
CASSEGTGIQETQYF
>TRBJ2-5|TRBV30|many|14|-
TGTGCCTGGAGTGTAAAGGGGTTCGTAGAGACCCAGTACTTC
CAWSVKGFVETQYF
>TRBJ1-6|TRBV12-3/TRBV12-4|many|15|TRBD1
TGTGCCAGCAGTCGCCGGGACAGAAGGAATTCACCCCTCCACTTT
CASSRRDRRNSPLHF
>TRBJ2-7|TRBV24-1|-|16|TRBD1
TGTGCCACCAGTGATTTGGGGCAGGGGGCTGGCTACGAGCAGTACTTC
CATSDLGQGAGYEQYF
>TRBJ2-7|TRBV20-1|many|15|TRBD1
TGCAGTGCTAGAGATGGGGGACAGTATACCTACGAGCAGTACTTC
CSARDGGQYTYEQYF
>TRBJ2-7|TRBV4-1|many|15|-
TGCGCCAGCAGCCAAGTGGCCCGGGACGCCTACGAGCAGTACTTC
CASSQVARDAYEQYF
>TRBJ1-2|TRBV4-1|many|15|-
TGCGCCAGCAGCCAAGCTTCCCAAGGGGCCTATGGCTACACCTTC
CASSQASQGAYGYTF
>TRBJ1-2|TRBV10-1|many|14|-
TGCGCCAGCAGTGAAACCGATAACGATGCAGGCTACACCTTC
CASSETDNDAGYTF
>TRBJ2-7|TRBV5-1|-|15|TRBD1
TGCGCCAGCAGCCGGGGACAGGGGGCAGACTACGAGCAGTACTTC
CASSRGQGADYEQYF
>TRBJ2-7|TRBV28|-|13|-
TGTGCCAGCATCCCAGTCGGGGCATACGAGCAGTACTTC
CASIPVGAYEQYF
>TRBJ1-5|TRBV7-2|many|15|-
TGTGCCAGCAGCTTATATTCAGTTAGCAATCAGCCCCAGCATTTT
CASSLYSVSNQPQHF
>TRBJ2-7|TRBV24-1|many|12|-
TGTGCGAATCCGGACAGCTCCTACGAGCAGTACTTC
CANPDSSYEQYF
>TRBJ2-7|TRBV5-1|many|16|-
TGCGCCAGCAGCTTCGGTACTACATCCAATAACTACGAGCAGTACTTC
CASSFGTTSNNYEQYF
>TRBJ2-4|TRBV28|many|12|-
TGTGCCAGCAGACACGTAGGGAACATTCAGTACTTC
CASRHVGNIQYF
>TRBJ1-1|TRBV6-1|-|14|-
TGTGCCAGCAGTCCGGGACGCCTGGTCACTGAAGCTTTCTTT
CASSPGRLVTEAFF
>TRBJ1-1|TRBV27|many|15|-
TGTGCCAGCAGTTTTGGCCCTGGCAGTAACACTGAAGCTTTCTTT
CASSFGPGSNTEAFF
>TRBJ2-7|TRBV24-1|many|16|-
TGTGCCACCAGTGATGCGGCCCCCGCGACCCTCTACGAGCAGTACTTC
CATSDAAPATLYEQYF
>TRBJ1-5|TRBV6-2/TRBV6-3|-|13|-
TGTGCCAGCAGTTACCTTGTGGGTCAGCCCCAGCATTTT
CASSYLVGQPQHF
>TRBJ2-7|TRBV6-2/TRBV6-3|many|14|-
TGTGCCAGCAGCAAGGGGACGGTCTCCTACGAGCAGTACTTC
CASSKGTVSYEQYF
>TRBJ2-4|TRBV19|many|11|-
TGTGCCAGTAGTCGTCTAAACATTCAGTACTTC
CASSRLNIQYF
>TRBJ2-2|TRBV12-3/TRBV12-4|many|17|-
TGTGCCAGCTCATTCCTCCCCGGGGGTCTGAACACCGGGGAGCTGTTTTTT
CASSFLPGGLNTGELFF
>TRBJ1-2|TRBV18|many|13|-
TGTGCCAGCTCACCGTCGGACAGCAGAGGCTACACCTTC
CASSPSDSRGYTF
>TRBJ2-7|TRBV6-1|-|15|-
TGTGCCAGCAGCAGGACAGCCGACGGCTCCTACGAGCAGTACTTC
CASSRTADGSYEQYF
>TRBJ1-1|TRBV11-2|-|14|-
TGTGCCAGCAGCTGGAGAGGTGGGGGTTACGAAGCTTTCTTT
CASSWRGGGYEAFF
>TRBJ2-7|TRBV5-4|once|15|TRBD2
TGTGCCAGCAGCAAGCGGGAGGGCCGTATCTACGAGCAGTACTTC
CASSKREGRIYEQYF
>TRBJ2-4|TRBV12-3/TRBV12-4|many|14|-
TGTGCCAGCTGTCTAGGGGGGTCAACTGTCATTCAGTACTTC
CASCLGGSTVIQYF
>TRBJ2-7|TRBV29-1|-|16|-
TGCAGCGTTGAAGACGCGATGTCGGGCGCTAATTACGAGCAGTACTTC
CSVEDAMSGANYEQYF
>TRBJ2-7|TRBV11-2|many|14|-
TGTGCCAGCAGCTTAGTCGGGGGTGGTCGCGAGCAGTACTTC
CASSLVGGGREQYF
>TRBJ2-7|TRBV5-1|-|17|-
TGCGCCAGCAGCTCTATCGGTCAGCGGGCGGGAACCTACGAGCAGTACTTC
CASSSIGQRAGTYEQYF